This T cell receptor beta chain originates from a study of blood T cell repertoires in COVID-19. Clones were sequenced by immunoSEQ multiplex PCR, and TCRdb holds only the in-frame ones, with some missing. There are hundreds of thousands of clones in the sample; about 85% occur only once, and 15% to 20% lies in the top ten. Those who participated ranged in age from roughly 18 to 89 years and resided in about two dozen US areas. CDR3 size: 14 residues. Trimming took off 4 bases at V and 4 bases at J, with 13 bases between the two ends. CDR1 is SGDLS, CDR2 YYNGEE, per germline. The rearrangement uses TRBV9 and TRBJ2-3; TRBD1 might be the D (5 bases). Sample: PBMCs or T cells enriched from blood (not recorded which). The sequence came from a middle-aged man who had recovered from COVID-19. This CDR3 reads CASSFRQGSDTQYF. CDR3 bases: TGTGCCAGCAGCTTCAGGCAGGGTTCAGATACGCAGTATTTT.